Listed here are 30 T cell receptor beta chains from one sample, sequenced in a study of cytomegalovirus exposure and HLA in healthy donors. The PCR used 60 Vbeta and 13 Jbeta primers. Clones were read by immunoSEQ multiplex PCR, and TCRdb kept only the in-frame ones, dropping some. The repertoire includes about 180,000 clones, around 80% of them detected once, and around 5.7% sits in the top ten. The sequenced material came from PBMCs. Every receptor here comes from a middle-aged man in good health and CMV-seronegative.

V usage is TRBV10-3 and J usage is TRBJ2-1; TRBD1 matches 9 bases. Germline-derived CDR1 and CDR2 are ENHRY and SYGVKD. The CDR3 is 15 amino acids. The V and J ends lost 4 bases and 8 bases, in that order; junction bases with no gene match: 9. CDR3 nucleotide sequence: TGTGCCATCAGTGCGCCGGGACAGGGCATTGATGAGCAGTTCTTC. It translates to CAISAPGQGIDEQFF.

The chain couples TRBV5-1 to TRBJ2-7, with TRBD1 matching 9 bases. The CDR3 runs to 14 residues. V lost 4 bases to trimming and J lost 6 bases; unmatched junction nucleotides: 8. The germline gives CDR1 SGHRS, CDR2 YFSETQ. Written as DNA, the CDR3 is TGCGCCAGCAGCACGGGACAGGGAGTAGGCGAGCAGTACTTC. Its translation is CASSTGQGVGEQYF.

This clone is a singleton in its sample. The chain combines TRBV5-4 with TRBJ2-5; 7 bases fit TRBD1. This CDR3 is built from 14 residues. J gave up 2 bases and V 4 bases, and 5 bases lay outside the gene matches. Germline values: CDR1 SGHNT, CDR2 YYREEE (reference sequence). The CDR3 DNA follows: TGTGCCAGCAGCGCCCGGGACAGACAAGAGACCCAGTACTTC. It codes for CASSARDRQETQYF.

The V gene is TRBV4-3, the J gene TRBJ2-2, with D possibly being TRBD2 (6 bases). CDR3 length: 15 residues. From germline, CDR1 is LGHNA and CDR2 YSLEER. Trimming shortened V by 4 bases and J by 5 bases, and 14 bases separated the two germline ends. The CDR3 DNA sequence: TGCGCCAGCAGCCCTACCGGACTATTTACCGGGGAGCTGTTTTTT. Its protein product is CASSPTGLFTGELFF.

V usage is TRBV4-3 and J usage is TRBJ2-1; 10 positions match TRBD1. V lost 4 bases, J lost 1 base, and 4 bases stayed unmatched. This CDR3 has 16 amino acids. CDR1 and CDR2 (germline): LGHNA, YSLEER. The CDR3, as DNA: TGCGCCAGCAGCCGGGACAGGGGCAGTTCCTACAATGAGCAGTTCTTC. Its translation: CASSRDRGSSYNEQFF.

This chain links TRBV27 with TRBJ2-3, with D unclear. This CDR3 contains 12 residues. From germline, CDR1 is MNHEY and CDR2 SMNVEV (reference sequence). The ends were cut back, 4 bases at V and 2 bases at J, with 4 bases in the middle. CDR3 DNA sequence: TGTGCCAGCAGTTCCAACACAGATACGCAGTATTTT. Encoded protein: CASSSNTDTQYF.

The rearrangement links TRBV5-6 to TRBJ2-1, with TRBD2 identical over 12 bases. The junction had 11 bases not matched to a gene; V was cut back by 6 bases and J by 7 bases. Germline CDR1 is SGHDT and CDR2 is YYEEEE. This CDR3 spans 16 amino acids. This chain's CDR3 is CASMTSGSFYGNEQFF. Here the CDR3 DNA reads TGTGCCAGCATGACTAGCGGGAGTTTTTACGGGAATGAGCAGTTCTTC.

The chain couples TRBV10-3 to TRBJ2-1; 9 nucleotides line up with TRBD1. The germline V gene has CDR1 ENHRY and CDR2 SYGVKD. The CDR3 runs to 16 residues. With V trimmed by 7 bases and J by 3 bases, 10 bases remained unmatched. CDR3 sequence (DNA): TGTGCCATCATGGGCACCGGGACAGGGAGCTACAATGAGCAGTTCTTC. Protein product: CAIMGTGTGSYNEQFF.

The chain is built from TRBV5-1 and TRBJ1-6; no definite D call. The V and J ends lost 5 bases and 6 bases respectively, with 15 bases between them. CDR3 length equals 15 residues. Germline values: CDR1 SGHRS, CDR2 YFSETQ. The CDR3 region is CASSREQTSNSPLHF. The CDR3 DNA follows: TGCGCCAGCAGTCGGGAACAGACGAGTAATTCACCCCTCCACTTT.

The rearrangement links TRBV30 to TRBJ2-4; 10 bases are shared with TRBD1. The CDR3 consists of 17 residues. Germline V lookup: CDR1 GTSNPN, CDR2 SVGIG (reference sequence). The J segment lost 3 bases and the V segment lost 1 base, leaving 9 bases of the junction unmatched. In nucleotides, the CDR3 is TGTGCCTGGAGTGGTGACAGGGGGCCCTTAGGCAAAAACATTCAGTACTTC. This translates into CAWSGDRGPLGKNIQYF.

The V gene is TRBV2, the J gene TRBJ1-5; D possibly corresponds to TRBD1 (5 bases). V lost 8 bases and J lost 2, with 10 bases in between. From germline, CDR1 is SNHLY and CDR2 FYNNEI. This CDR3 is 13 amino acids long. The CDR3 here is CASWQGGNQPQHF. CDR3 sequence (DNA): TGTGCCAGCTGGCAGGGCGGCAATCAGCCCCAGCATTTT.

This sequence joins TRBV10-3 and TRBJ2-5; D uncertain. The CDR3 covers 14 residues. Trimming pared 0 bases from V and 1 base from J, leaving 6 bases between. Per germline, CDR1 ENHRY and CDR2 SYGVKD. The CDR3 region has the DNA TGTGCCATCAGTGAGTCTCTCGGCCAAGAGACCCAGTACTTC. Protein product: CAISESLGQETQYF.

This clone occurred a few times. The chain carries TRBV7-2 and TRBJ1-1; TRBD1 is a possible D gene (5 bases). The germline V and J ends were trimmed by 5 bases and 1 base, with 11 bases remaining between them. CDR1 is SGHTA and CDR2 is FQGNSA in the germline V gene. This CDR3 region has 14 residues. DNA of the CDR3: TGTGCCAGCAGCAGAGGACACCAGAACACTGAAGCTTTCTTT. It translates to CASSRGHQNTEAFF. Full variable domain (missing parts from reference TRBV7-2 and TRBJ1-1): GAGVSQSPSNKVTEKGKDVELRCDPISGHTALYWYRQSLGQGLEFLIYFQGNSAPDKSGLPSDRFSAERTGGSVSTLTIQRTQQEDSAVYLCASSRGHQNTEAFFGQGTRLTVV.

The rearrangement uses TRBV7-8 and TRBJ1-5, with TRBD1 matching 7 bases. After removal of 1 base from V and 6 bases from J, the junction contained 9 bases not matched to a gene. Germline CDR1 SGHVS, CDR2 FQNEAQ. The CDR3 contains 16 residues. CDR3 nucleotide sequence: TGTGCCAGCAGCTTAGTGGCAGGGGGAGTTAGTCAGCCCCAGCATTTT. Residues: CASSLVAGGVSQPQHF.

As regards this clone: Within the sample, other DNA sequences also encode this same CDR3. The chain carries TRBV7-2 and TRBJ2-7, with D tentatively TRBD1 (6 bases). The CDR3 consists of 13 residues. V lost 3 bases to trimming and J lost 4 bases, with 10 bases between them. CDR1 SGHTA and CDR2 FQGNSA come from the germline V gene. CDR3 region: CASSFGGKYEQYF. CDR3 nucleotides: TGTGCCAGCAGCTTTGGGGGCAAGTACGAGCAGTACTTC.

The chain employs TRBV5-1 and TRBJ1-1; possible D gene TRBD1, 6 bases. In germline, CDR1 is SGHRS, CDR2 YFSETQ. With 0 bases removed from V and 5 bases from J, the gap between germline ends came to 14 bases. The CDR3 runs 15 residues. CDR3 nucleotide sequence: TGCGCCAGCAGCTTGGCCGGCCTGAGGGGGACTGAAGCTTTCTTT. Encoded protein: CASSLAGLRGTEAFF.

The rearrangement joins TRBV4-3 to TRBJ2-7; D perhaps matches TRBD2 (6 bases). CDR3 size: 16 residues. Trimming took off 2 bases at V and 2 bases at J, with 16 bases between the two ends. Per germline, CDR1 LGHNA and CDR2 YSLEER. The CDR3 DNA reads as TGCGCCAGCAGCCAATACTCTAGCGCAGCTCCCTACGAGCAGTACTTC. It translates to CASSQYSSAAPYEQYF.

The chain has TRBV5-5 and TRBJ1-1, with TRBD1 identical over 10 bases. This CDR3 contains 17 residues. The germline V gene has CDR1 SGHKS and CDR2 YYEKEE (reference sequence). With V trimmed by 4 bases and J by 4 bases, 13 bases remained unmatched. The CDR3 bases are TGTGCCAGCAGCCAAGGGACAGGGGCGCGGGGAGGCACTGAAGCTTTCTTT. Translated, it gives CASSQGTGARGGTEAFF.

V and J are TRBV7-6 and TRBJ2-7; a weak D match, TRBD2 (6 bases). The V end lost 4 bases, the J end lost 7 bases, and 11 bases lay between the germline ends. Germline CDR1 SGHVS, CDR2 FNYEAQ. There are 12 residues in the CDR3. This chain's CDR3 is CASSSGGVEQYF. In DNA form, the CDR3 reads TGTGCCAGCAGCTCTGGAGGGGTAGAGCAGTACTTC.

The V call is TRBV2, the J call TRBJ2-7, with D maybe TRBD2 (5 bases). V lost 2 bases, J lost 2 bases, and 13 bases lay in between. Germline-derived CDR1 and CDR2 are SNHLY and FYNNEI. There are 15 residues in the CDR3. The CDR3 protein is CASSERVTRTYEQYF. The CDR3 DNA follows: TGTGCCAGCAGTGAAAGGGTTACTAGAACCTACGAGCAGTACTTC.

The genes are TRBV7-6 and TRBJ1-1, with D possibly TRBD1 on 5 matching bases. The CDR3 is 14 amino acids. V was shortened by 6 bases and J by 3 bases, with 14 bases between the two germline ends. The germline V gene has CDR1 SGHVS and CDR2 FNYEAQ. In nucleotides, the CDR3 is TGTGCCAGCAGTTCAGGGTTTGGGGACACTGAAGCTTTCTTT. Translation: CASSSGFGDTEAFF.

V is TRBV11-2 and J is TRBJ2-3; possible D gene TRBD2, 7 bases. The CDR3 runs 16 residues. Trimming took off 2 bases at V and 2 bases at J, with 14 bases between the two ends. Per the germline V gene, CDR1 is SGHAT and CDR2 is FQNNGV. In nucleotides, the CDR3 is TGTGCCAGCAGCTTACTTCGGGGGGCCCACACAGATACGCAGTATTTT. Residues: CASSLLRGAHTDTQYF.

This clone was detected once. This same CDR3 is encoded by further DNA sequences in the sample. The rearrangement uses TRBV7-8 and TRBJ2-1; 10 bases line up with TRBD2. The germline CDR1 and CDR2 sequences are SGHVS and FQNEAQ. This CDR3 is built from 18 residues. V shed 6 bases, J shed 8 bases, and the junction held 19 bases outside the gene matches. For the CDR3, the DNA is TGTGCCAGCAGTTCACATACAAAGGGGCTAGCGGGAGCCTATGAGCAGTTCTTC. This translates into CASSSHTKGLAGAYEQFF.

The CDR3 region has the DNA TGCGCCAGCAGCCAAGAACGAGGGAGGGGCAATGAGCAGTTCTTC. Translating gives CASSQERGRGNEQFF. The chain joins TRBV4-3 to TRBJ2-1, with TRBD2 identical over 7 bases. CDR1 is LGHNA, CDR2 YSLEER, per germline. This CDR3 spans 15 amino acids. V dropped 0 bases and J dropped 6; count of bases not matched to a gene: 5.

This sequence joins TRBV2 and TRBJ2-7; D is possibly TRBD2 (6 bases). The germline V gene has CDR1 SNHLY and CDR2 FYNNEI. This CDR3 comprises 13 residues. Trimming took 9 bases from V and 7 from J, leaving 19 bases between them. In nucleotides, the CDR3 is TGTGCCAGTCTCAAGGGGACGACTAGAGAGCAGTACTTC. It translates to CASLKGTTREQYF.

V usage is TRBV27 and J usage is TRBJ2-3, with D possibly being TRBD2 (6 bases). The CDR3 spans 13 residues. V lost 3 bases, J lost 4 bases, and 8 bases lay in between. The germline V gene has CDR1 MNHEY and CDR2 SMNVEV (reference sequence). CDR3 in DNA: TGTGCCAGCAGTTTGGGACTCGCAGATACGCAGTATTTT. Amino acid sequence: CASSLGLADTQYF.

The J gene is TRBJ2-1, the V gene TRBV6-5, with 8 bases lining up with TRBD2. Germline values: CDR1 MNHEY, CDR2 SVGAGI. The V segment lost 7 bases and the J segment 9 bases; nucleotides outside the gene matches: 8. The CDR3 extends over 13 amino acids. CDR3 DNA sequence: TGTGCCAGCATGGGACTAGACTGGGCTGAGCAGTTCTTC. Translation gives CASMGLDWAEQFF.

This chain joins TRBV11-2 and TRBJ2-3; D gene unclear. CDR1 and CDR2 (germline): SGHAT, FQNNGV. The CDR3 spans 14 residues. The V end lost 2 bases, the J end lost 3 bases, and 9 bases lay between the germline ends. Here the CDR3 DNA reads TGTGCCAGCAGCTTATACACCCTGACAGATACGCAGTATTTT. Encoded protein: CASSLYTLTDTQYF.

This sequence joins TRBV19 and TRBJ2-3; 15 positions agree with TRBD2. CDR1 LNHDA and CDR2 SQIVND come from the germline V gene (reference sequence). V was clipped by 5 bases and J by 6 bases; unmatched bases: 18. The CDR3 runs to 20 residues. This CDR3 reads CASSHVYERTSGRAGDTQYF. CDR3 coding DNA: TGTGCCAGTAGTCACGTGTATGAGCGGACTAGCGGGAGGGCCGGGGATACGCAGTATTTT.

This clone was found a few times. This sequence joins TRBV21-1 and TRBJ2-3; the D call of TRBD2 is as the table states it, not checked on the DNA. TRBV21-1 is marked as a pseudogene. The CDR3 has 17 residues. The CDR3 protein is CASSPLPGLAEEDTQYF. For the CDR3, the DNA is TGTGCCAGCAGCCCCCTCCCGGGACTAGCGGAGGAAGATACGCAGTATTTT.